A single sample is the source of the 27 T cell receptor beta chains below, sequenced in a study of untreated major depressive disorder. Using immunoSEQ multiplex PCR, the repertoire was profiled, and TCRdb retains in-frame clones only, with some absent. Among 20,000 or so clones listed, over 75% were seen once. Sequenced material: CD4+ T cells from PBMCs. The source of these receptors is a woman aged 30 to 39 in good health.

This rearrangement joins TRBV9 to TRBJ2-2; possibly TRBD2 for D (5 bases). V lost 2 bases and J 10 bases, leaving 15 bases between the germline ends. The CDR3 length is 14 residues. The germline V gene has CDR1 SGDLS and CDR2 YYNGEE. CDR3 residues: CASSVTLGAQELFF. The CDR3 coding sequence is TGTGCCAGCAGCGTGACCTTGGGAGCCCAGGAGCTGTTTTTT.

This clone was picked up a small number of times. The chain couples TRBV7-2 to TRBJ2-5; 7 positions agree with TRBD2. Germline CDR1 SGHTA, CDR2 FQGNSA. This CDR3 region has 13 residues. The junction had 3 bases not matched to a gene; V was cut back by 3 bases and J by 5 bases. CDR3 sequence reads: CASSFAGEETQYF. The CDR3 DNA is TGTGCCAGCAGCTTTGCGGGGGAGGAGACCCAGTACTTC.

This clone was seen once. This chain uses TRBV7-2 with TRBJ1-2; 9 bases line up with TRBD1. The CDR3 totals 15 residues. Germline CDR1 is SGHTA and CDR2 is FQGNSA. V lost 4 bases, J lost 2 bases, and 5 bases stayed unmatched. The CDR3 sequence: CASSSHRGLNYGYTF. The DNA for the CDR3 is TGTGCCAGCAGCTCACACAGGGGGCTGAACTATGGCTACACCTTC.

The V call is TRBV28, the J call TRBJ1-3; D possibly corresponds to TRBD1 (5 bases). Trimming pared 3 bases from V and 3 bases from J, leaving 9 bases between. This CDR3 spans 14 amino acids. Germline V lookup: CDR1 MDHEN, CDR2 SYDVKM. This chain's CDR3 is CASSFQGGGNTIYF. Written as DNA, the CDR3 is TGTGCCAGCAGTTTTCAGGGAGGTGGAAACACCATATATTTT.

This chain links TRBV29-1 with TRBJ2-1; possible D gene TRBD2, 7 bases. The CDR3 consists of 13 residues. Germline CDR1 is SQVTM and CDR2 is ANQGSEA. V gave up 6 bases and J gave up 7 bases, with 16 bases separating them. CDR3 loop: CSVGEGGGNEQFF. In DNA form, the CDR3 reads TGCAGCGTCGGAGAGGGGGGAGGGAATGAGCAGTTCTTC.

The chain carries TRBV7-9 and TRBJ2-3; 12 bases match TRBD2. The CDR3 runs to 16 residues. Germline loops: CDR1 SEHNR, CDR2 FQNEAQ (reference sequence). V lost 6 bases, J lost 6 bases, and 10 bases stayed unmatched. The CDR3 DNA sequence: TGTGCCAGCAGACCTAGCGGGGGGGCCTGGGTGGATACGCAGTATTTT. It specifies CASRPSGGAWVDTQYF.

This rearrangement joins TRBV19 to TRBJ1-1; 7 positions agree with TRBD1. V was clipped by 6 bases and J by 0 bases; unmatched bases: 4. This CDR3 has 14 amino acids. Germline V gene data show CDR1 as LNHDA and CDR2 as SQIVND (reference sequence). The chain's CDR3 is CASRKQGMNTEAFF. CDR3 nucleotide sequence: TGTGCCAGTAGAAAACAGGGGATGAACACTGAAGCTTTCTTT.

This chain connects TRBV10-3 to TRBJ2-3; the match to TRBD1 covers 8 bases. The J segment lost 4 bases and the V segment lost 0 bases, leaving 3 bases of the junction unmatched. The length of the CDR3 is 15 residues. Per the germline V gene, CDR1 is ENHRY and CDR2 is SYGVKD. In DNA, the CDR3 is TGTGCCATCAGTGAGTCGTCGGGACAGGCAGATACGCAGTATTTT. Encoded protein: CAISESSGQADTQYF.

The genes are TRBV6-5 and TRBJ2-7; D not resolved. CDR1 is MNHEY, CDR2 SVGAGI, per germline. V was clipped by 6 bases and J by 5 bases, with 17 bases between them. The CDR3 length is 14 residues. The CDR3 nucleotides read TGTGCCAGCAGGCGAGTTACCCCGATGCACGAGCAGTACTTC. It specifies CASRRVTPMHEQYF.

The chain recombines TRBV25-1 with TRBJ1-2, with D hard to call. Trimming took off 3 bases at V and 3 bases at J, with 14 bases between the two ends. Germline-derived CDR1 and CDR2 are MGHDK and SYGVNS. There are 15 residues in the CDR3. The CDR3 DNA reads as TGTGCCAGCAGTGAGGGCAGCTCCCCTTACTATGGCTACACCTTC. As protein: CASSEGSSPYYGYTF.

V and J are TRBV27 and TRBJ1-2, with 8 bases fitting TRBD1. The germline V gene has CDR1 MNHEY and CDR2 SMNVEV (reference sequence). This CDR3 comprises 15 residues. Unmatched junction bases numbered 6, after V lost 3 bases and J lost 3 bases. The CDR3 spells CASSLGGQGDYGYTF. The CDR3 nucleotides are TGTGCCAGCAGTTTGGGAGGACAGGGTGACTATGGCTACACCTTC.

This chain connects TRBV19 to TRBJ1-1; D unresolved. This CDR3 has 13 amino acids. The V gene lost 3 bases and the J gene lost 0 bases, with 5 bases spanning the gap. The germline V gene has CDR1 LNHDA and CDR2 SQIVND (reference sequence). CDR3 loop: CASSIYMNTEAFF. The CDR3, as DNA: TGTGCCAGTAGTATTTATATGAACACTGAAGCTTTCTTT.

The CDR3 coding sequence is TGTGCCTGGAGTCCATTCGGGGGACAAGAGACCCAGTACTTC. Protein sequence: CAWSPFGGQETQYF. V is TRBV30 and J is TRBJ2-5, with a weak D call TRBD2 (6 bases). V lost 2 bases and J 2 bases, leaving 12 bases between the germline ends. The CDR3 runs 14 residues. Germline V gene lookup returns CDR1 GTSNPN and CDR2 SVGIG (reference sequence). Variable domain in full (rest from reference TRBV30 and TRBJ2-5): SQTIHQWPATLVQPVGSPLSLECTVEGTSNPNLYWYRQAAGRGLQLLFYSVGIGQISSEVPQNLSASRPQDRQFILSSKKLLLSDSGFYLCAWSPFGGQETQYFGPGTRLLVL.

The J gene is TRBJ2-7, the V gene TRBV1; TRBD1, as called in the table, went unchecked against the DNA. TRBV1 is annotated as a pseudogene. The CDR3 runs 14 residues. CDR3 in amino acids: CTSSYKTGSYEQYF. The CDR3, as DNA: TGCACCAGCAGCTATAAAACAGGGAGCTACGAGCAGTACTTC.

This chain uses TRBV29-1 with TRBJ2-2; D possibly corresponds to TRBD2 (6 bases). The germline V gene encodes CDR1 SQVTM and CDR2 ANQGSEA. The CDR3 loop spans 14 amino acids. The ends were cut back, 5 bases at V and 4 bases at J, with 14 bases in the middle. CDR3 sequence: CSVSGPAGTGELFF. The CDR3 bases are TGCAGCGTTAGCGGGCCGGCGGGCACCGGGGAGCTGTTTTTT.

The V and J genes are TRBV18 and TRBJ1-4; the match to TRBD1 covers 8 bases. The CDR3 is made up of 17 amino acids. Germline CDR1 and CDR2: KGHSH and LQKENI. V was clipped by 1 base and J by 5 bases; unmatched bases: 9. The CDR3 sequence is CASSPRTGYRSNEKLFF. CDR3 DNA: TGTGCCAGCTCACCACGGACAGGGTATCGATCCAATGAAAAACTGTTTTTT.

The chain combines TRBV6-4 with TRBJ2-7, with TRBD2 matching 11 bases. The ends lost 6 bases at V and 2 bases at J; junction bases unmatched: 9. Germline CDR1 is MRHNA and CDR2 is SNTAGT. The CDR3 loop spans 16 amino acids. CDR3 loop: CASSRTTSGATYEQYF. In DNA, the CDR3 is TGTGCCAGCAGCCGGACGACTAGCGGGGCTACCTACGAGCAGTACTTC.

This chain connects TRBV28 to TRBJ1-6; maybe TRBD1 (6 bases). This CDR3 spans 14 amino acids. The germline gives CDR1 MDHEN, CDR2 SYDVKM. V was cut by 9 bases and J by 0 bases, with 9 bases left in between. This chain's CDR3 is CASLTGSYNSPLHF. CDR3 DNA: TGTGCCAGTTTGACAGGCTCCTATAATTCACCCCTCCACTTT.

The rearrangement links TRBV29-1 to TRBJ1-1; D remains unclear. Germline CDR1 SQVTM, CDR2 ANQGSEA. With 2 bases removed from V and 3 bases from J, the gap between germline ends came to 13 bases. The CDR3 covers 14 residues. CDR3: CSVESKGYDTEAFF. CDR3 nucleotide sequence: TGCAGCGTTGAATCCAAGGGTTATGACACTGAAGCTTTCTTT. The variable domain in full, with the rest retrieved from reference TRBV29-1 and TRBJ1-1, is SAVISQKPSRDICQRGTSLTIQCQVDSQVTMMFWYRQQPGQSLTLIATANQGSEATYESGFVIDKFPISRPNLTFSTLTVSNMSPEDSSIYLCSVESKGYDTEAFFGQGTRLTVV.

The rearrangement joins TRBV9 to TRBJ2-5; TRBD2 matches 7 bases. CDR1 is SGDLS and CDR2 is YYNGEE in the germline V gene. The CDR3 spans 14 residues. The V gene end was trimmed by 2 bases and the J gene end by 5 bases; junction bases not matched to a gene: 6. This chain's CDR3 is CASSVRPGGETQYF. CDR3 bases: TGTGCCAGCAGCGTTCGACCCGGGGGGGAGACCCAGTACTTC. Variable domain in full (rest from reference TRBV9 and TRBJ2-5): DSGVTQTPKHLITATGQRVTLRCSPRSGDLSVYWYQQSLDQGLQFLIQYYNGEERAKGNILERFSAQQFPDLHSELNLSSLELGDSALYFCASSVRPGGETQYFGPGTRLLVL.

V and J are TRBV7-9 and TRBJ1-6, with D unclear. CDR1 and CDR2 from the germline V gene are SEHNR and FQNEAQ (reference sequence). This CDR3 has 12 residues. V dropped 1 base and J dropped 8 bases, with 3 bases sitting between them. Here the CDR3 DNA reads TGTGCCAGCAGCTTAGAGTATTCACCCCTCCACTTT. Encoded protein: CASSLEYSPLHF. Supplemented by reference TRBV7-9 and TRBJ1-6, the full variable domain reads DTGVSQNPRHKITKRGQNVTFRCDPISEHNRLYWYRQTLGQGPEFLTYFQNEAQLEKSRLLSDRFSAERPKGSFSTLEIQRTEQGDSAMYLCASSLEYSPLHFGNGTRLTVT.

This rearrangement joins TRBV4-2 to TRBJ2-1, with D possibly TRBD2 on 7 matching bases. Germline loops: CDR1 LGHNA, CDR2 YNFKEQ. CDR3 length equals 16 residues. Trimming pared 2 bases from V and 7 bases from J, leaving 18 bases between. CDR3 DNA sequence: TGTGCCAGCAGCCAACAGAAGGGGGGGGGCGCGAATGAGCAGTTCTTC. The encoded protein is CASSQQKGGGANEQFF.

V is TRBV7-2 and J is TRBJ2-5, with D perhaps matching TRBD1 (5 bases). V was clipped by 3 bases and J by 2 bases, with 10 bases between them. From germline, CDR1 is SGHTA and CDR2 FQGNSA. The CDR3 covers 14 residues. The CDR3 reads CASSFQTAQETQYF. CDR3 nucleotides: TGTGCCAGCAGCTTCCAGACAGCACAAGAGACCCAGTACTTC.

A few counts support this clone. The chain couples TRBV6-5 to TRBJ2-7; D may correspond to TRBD1 or TRBD2 (5 bases each). This CDR3 region has 14 residues. Germline V CDR1 and CDR2: MNHEY, SVGAGI. V lost 6 bases, J lost 2 bases, and 14 bases lay in between. CDR3 sequence reads: CASSRGTGTYEQYF. CDR3 bases: TGTGCCAGCAGCCGTGGGACGGGGACCTACGAGCAGTACTTC.

V gene TRBV7-3 combines with J gene TRBJ1-1; 8 nucleotides match TRBD1. This CDR3 is 14 amino acids long. Germline V gene data show CDR1 as SGHTA and CDR2 as FQGTGA. The V and J ends lost 5 bases and 4 bases, in that order; junction bases with no gene match: 6. Here the CDR3 DNA reads TGTGCCAGCAGCCGACAGGGGTGGAGCACTGAAGCTTTCTTT. Its protein is CASSRQGWSTEAFF.

This chain joins TRBV6-6 and TRBJ2-2; D could derive from TRBD1 or TRBD2 (5 bases each). The V end lost 2 bases, the J end lost 4 bases, and 8 bases lay between the germline ends. Germline V gene sequence: CDR1 MNHNY, CDR2 SVGAGI (reference sequence). CDR3 length: 14 amino acids. The CDR3 is CASSYEGFTGELFF. In DNA form, the CDR3 reads TGTGCCAGCAGTTACGAGGGGTTCACCGGGGAGCTGTTTTTT.

This chain connects TRBV2 to TRBJ2-2; D is ambiguous. V gave up 6 bases and J gave up 1 base, with 9 bases separating them. The CDR3 is 14 amino acids. Germline V gives CDR1 SNHLY, CDR2 FYNNEI. The CDR3 DNA sequence: TGTGCCAGCAGGCAGCTAAGGAACACCGGGGAGCTGTTTTTT. This sequence encodes CASRQLRNTGELFF.